These 4 T cell receptor beta chains originate from one sample sequenced in a study of OX40 agonist ivuxolimab in advanced cancers. Here immunoSEQ multiplex PCR was the method, and the copy in TCRdb shows in-frame clones only, minus some. This sample has fewer than 65,000 clones, with roughly 85% found just once. Sequenced material: CD4+ or CD8+ T cells sorted from blood, taken in a trial of the OX40 agonist ivuxolimab. These receptors were collected from an adult with an advanced solid tumor such as melanoma, head and neck, liver or kidney cancer.

V is TRBV6-6 and J is TRBJ1-5; no definite D call. Germline V lookup: CDR1 MNHNY, CDR2 SVGAGI (reference sequence). This CDR3 comprises 16 residues. V was shortened by 0 bases and J by 1 base, with 10 bases between the two germline ends. CDR3 amino acids: CASSYSTFASNQPQHF. The CDR3 coding sequence is TGTGCCAGCAGTTACTCTACATTTGCGAGCAATCAGCCCCAGCATTTT.

The V call is TRBV2, the J call TRBJ2-3; the match to TRBD2 covers 8 bases. CDR1 is SNHLY and CDR2 is FYNNEI in the germline V gene. The CDR3 consists of 17 residues. The ends lost 1 base at V and 4 bases at J; junction bases unmatched: 10. The DNA for the CDR3 is TGTGCCAGCAGTGAAGTCGGTGTAGCGGGGACCCCAGATACGCAGTATTTT. This gives the protein CASSEVGVAGTPDTQYF. Using reference TRBV2 and TRBJ2-3 for the parts outside the CDR3, the full variable domain is EPEVTQTPSHQVTQMGQEVILRCVPISNHLYFYWYRQILGQKVEFLVSFYNNEISEKSEIFDDQFSVERPDGSNFTLKIRSTKLEDSAMYFCASSEVGVAGTPDTQYFGPGTRLTVL.

The rearrangement links TRBV5-8 to TRBJ1-5; tentatively, D is TRBD1 (6 bases). The CDR3 is made up of 20 amino acids. Germline CDR1 and CDR2: SGHTS and YDEGEE. The V end lost 4 bases, the J end lost 0 bases, and 26 bases lay between the germline ends. The CDR3 here is CASSEPLPPGQLYSNQPQHF. CDR3 nucleotides: TGTGCCAGCAGCGAACCACTACCGCCCGGACAGCTCTATAGCAATCAGCCCCAGCATTTT. Based on the CDR3 plus reference TRBV5-8 and TRBJ1-5, the full variable domain is EAGVTQSPTHLIKTRGQQATLRCSPISGHTSVYWYQQALGLGLQFLLWYDEGEERNRGNFPPRFSGRQFPNYSSELNVNALELEDSALYLCASSEPLPPGQLYSNQPQHFGDGTRLSIL.

The chain combines TRBV6-5 with TRBJ1-4; TRBD1 might be the D (5 bases). Germline assignment: CDR1 MNHEY and CDR2 SVGAGI. The CDR3 has 14 amino acids. V gave up 6 bases and J gave up 1 base, with 9 bases separating them. For the CDR3, the DNA is TGTGCCAGCAGGAATGGGGGAACTAATGAAAAACTGTTTTTT. Translating it yields CASRNGGTNEKLFF.